These 26 T cell receptor beta chains were sequenced from one sample in a study of cytomegalovirus exposure and HLA in healthy donors. PCR involved 60 Vbeta and 13 Jbeta primers. Only in-frame clones appear in the TCRdb table, and some are missing; sequencing was by immunoSEQ multiplex PCR. This table has 110,000 to 150,000 clones, about two thirds appearing once. Sequencing was performed on PBMCs. Every receptor here comes from an older woman in good health and CMV-seropositive.

The chain carries TRBV28 and TRBJ2-5, with 7 bases fitting TRBD2. CDR3 length: 14 amino acids. The V gene's germline CDR1 is MDHEN and CDR2 SYDVKM. The V gene end was trimmed by 6 bases and the J gene end by 5 bases; junction bases not matched to a gene: 9. The CDR3 DNA reads TGTGCCAGCAGCTCCACTAGCGTGGGGGAGACCCAGTACTTC. It translates to CASSSTSVGETQYF.

The chain carries TRBV7-6 and TRBJ1-5; D not resolved. CDR1 SGHVS and CDR2 FNYEAQ come from the germline V gene. The CDR3 length is 13 residues. Trimming took 2 bases from V and 7 from J, leaving 9 bases between them. CDR3 region: CASSLRTGQPQHF. The DNA for the CDR3 is TGTGCCAGCAGCTTAAGGACGGGGCAGCCCCAGCATTTT. Full variable domain (remainder filled in from reference TRBV7-6 and TRBJ1-5): GAGVSQSPRYKVTKRGQDVALRCDPISGHVSLYWYRQALGQGPEFLTYFNYEAQQDKSGLPNDRFSAERPEGSISTLTIQRTEQRDSAMYRCASSLRTGQPQHFGDGTRLSIL.

The sample holds a few counts of this clone. The V and J genes are TRBV6-6 and TRBJ1-2; D is perhaps TRBD1 (6 bases). CDR3 length equals 14 residues. CDR1 and CDR2 from the germline V gene are MNHNY and SVGAGI (reference sequence). V gave up 2 bases and J gave up 8 bases, with 15 bases separating them. The CDR3 DNA reads TGTGCCAGCAGTTACGGTCGGGGGGCAAAAGGCTACACCTTC. Its protein product is CASSYGRGAKGYTF.

V is TRBV4-2 and J is TRBJ1-1; D is perhaps TRBD1 (5 bases). The germline V gene has CDR1 LGHNA and CDR2 YNFKEQ. Trimming stripped 6 bases from V and 3 bases from J, with 14 bases between. CDR3 size: 14 residues. The CDR3 sequence is CASSREGLDTEAFF. Written as DNA, the CDR3 is TGTGCCAGCAGTCGGGAGGGGCTGGACACTGAAGCTTTCTTT.

The gene calls are TRBV6-5 and TRBJ1-1, with D possibly TRBD1 on 6 matching bases. Germline lookup yields CDR1 MNHEY and CDR2 SVGAGI. V gave up 5 bases and J gave up 1 base, with 11 bases separating them. There are 14 residues in the CDR3. CDR3 nucleotide sequence: TGTGCCAGCAGTGCAGGACAGTGGAACACTGAAGCTTTCTTT. It yields the protein CASSAGQWNTEAFF.

V gene TRBV5-1 combines with J gene TRBJ2-7, with 12 bases identical to TRBD2. J gave up 2 bases and V 4 bases, and 4 bases lay outside the gene matches. CDR1 is SGHRS and CDR2 is YFSETQ in the germline V gene. This CDR3 is 15 amino acids long. The CDR3 region is CASSNGLAGTYEQYF. The CDR3 DNA sequence: TGCGCCAGCAGCAATGGACTAGCGGGGACCTACGAGCAGTACTTC.

The CDR3, as DNA: TGTGCCAGCAGTCCGACTGGATTCTCCTACGAGCAGTACTTC. Residues: CASSPTGFSYEQYF. The chain recombines TRBV28 with TRBJ2-7; the D is unclear. The V gene's germline CDR1 is MDHEN and CDR2 SYDVKM. Trimming left V 5 bases short and J 0 bases short, with 11 bases between. The CDR3 is 14 amino acids.

The chain combines TRBV29-1 with TRBJ2-1; 8 bases map to TRBD2. Germline V gene data show CDR1 as SQVTM and CDR2 as ANQGSEA. The CDR3 is 14 amino acids. V lost 7 bases, J lost 7 bases, and 12 bases stayed unmatched. CDR3 amino acids: CSGGGAGAYNEQFF. DNA for the CDR3: TGCAGCGGGGGAGGAGCGGGAGCTTATAATGAGCAGTTCTTC.

The chain is built from TRBV4-1 and TRBJ2-2; perhaps TRBD1 as D (6 bases). CDR1 and CDR2 from the germline V gene are MGHRA and YSYEKL. Trimming pared 3 bases from V and 2 bases from J, leaving 10 bases between. There are 15 residues in the CDR3. The CDR3 nucleotides read TGCGCCAGCAGCCAGAGGACAGCTAACACCGGGGAGCTGTTTTTT. This encodes CASSQRTANTGELFF.

The V call is TRBV5-5, the J call TRBJ1-2, with D perhaps TRBD1 (5 bases). V gave up 0 bases and J gave up 4 bases, with 16 bases separating them. Per the germline V gene, CDR1 is SGHKS and CDR2 is YYEKEE (reference sequence). The CDR3 sequence is 16 residues long. The CDR3 protein is CASSLEFGQGSYGYTF. The CDR3 DNA reads as TGTGCCAGCAGCTTGGAGTTCGGGCAGGGTAGCTATGGCTACACCTTC.

This clone appeared once. The V gene is TRBV19, the J gene TRBJ1-2; D is unclear. Germline-derived CDR1 and CDR2 are LNHDA and SQIVND (reference sequence). The germline V and J ends were trimmed by 6 bases and 7 bases, with 15 bases remaining between them. The CDR3 consists of 13 residues. In nucleotides, the CDR3 is TGTGCCAGTAGCCCCACCCTAGACGGTGGCTACACCTTC. It is translated as CASSPTLDGGYTF. Full variable domain (remainder filled in from reference TRBV19 and TRBJ1-2): DGGITQSPKYLFRKEGQNVTLSCEQNLNHDAMYWYRQDPGQGLRLIYYSQIVNDFQKGDIAEGYSVSREKKESFPLTVTSAQKNPTAFYLCASSPTLDGGYTFGSGTRLTVV.

CDR3 sequence (DNA): TGTGCCAGCACACGGAGTTACGAGCAGTACTTC. It yields the protein CASTRSYEQYF. The chain employs TRBV6-1 and TRBJ2-5; D unclear. TRBJ2-7 matches the DNA end more closely, so the J call is doubtful. The germline gives CDR1 MNHNS, CDR2 SASEGT. This CDR3 is 11 amino acids long.

This clone was counted between two and nine times. The genes are TRBV6-1 and TRBJ1-2; 9 bases align to TRBD1. J lost 7 bases, V lost 6 bases, and 3 bases had no gene match. Germline V gives CDR1 MNHNS, CDR2 SASEGT. There are 12 residues in the CDR3. The CDR3 nucleotides read TGTGCCAGCAGACAGGGGGCTAGTGGCTACACCTTC. Protein sequence: CASRQGASGYTF.

The chain employs TRBV6-1 and TRBJ1-2; D gene uncertain. V lost 2 bases, J lost 8 bases, and 9 bases lay in between. This CDR3 contains 12 residues. Germline V gene data show CDR1 as MNHNS and CDR2 as SASEGT. In DNA, the CDR3 is TGTGCCAGCAGTGAAATGGCGGGCGGCTACACCTTC. Residues: CASSEMAGGYTF.

This chain joins TRBV5-1 and TRBJ1-1; 8 bases line up with TRBD1. From germline, CDR1 is SGHRS and CDR2 YFSETQ. The CDR3 totals 11 residues. J was trimmed by 11 bases and V by 3 bases; bases with no gene match: 3. CDR3 DNA sequence: TGCGCCAGCAGCTCGGACAGGGAGGCTTTCTTT. It encodes CASSSDREAFF.

This clone turned up a few times. The DNA for the CDR3 is TGTGCCAGTAGTATAGTTTCCGCGGGGGGCGGCTACACCTTC. Protein sequence: CASSIVSAGGGYTF. This chain uses TRBV19 with TRBJ1-2; D is possibly TRBD1 (6 bases). CDR3 length: 14 residues. The germline V and J ends were trimmed by 1 base and 8 bases, with 14 bases remaining between them. Germline loops: CDR1 LNHDA, CDR2 SQIVND (reference sequence).

The chain joins TRBV7-2 to TRBJ1-2, with 7 bases lining up with TRBD1. The CDR3 is made up of 13 amino acids. V was pared by 6 bases and J by 3 bases, with 4 bases of the junction left unmatched. Germline CDR1 reads SGHTA; CDR2 reads FQGNSA. The CDR3 bases are TGTGCCAGCAGAAAGGGGGCGGACTATGGCTACACCTTC. Protein: CASRKGADYGYTF.

The chain is built from TRBV7-9 and TRBJ1-1, with 8 nucleotides matching TRBD1. Germline V gene sequence: CDR1 SEHNR, CDR2 FQNEAQ (reference sequence). The CDR3 totals 14 residues. Trimming cost V 4 bases and J 4 bases; bases outside gene matches: 5. As DNA, the CDR3 is TGTGCCAGCAGCTGGACAGGGAGGAGCACTGAAGCTTTCTTT. Translation gives CASSWTGRSTEAFF.

The sample holds one count of this clone. This chain connects TRBV6-5 to TRBJ1-1, with 9 bases aligning to TRBD1. CDR1 is MNHEY, CDR2 SVGAGI, per germline. Trimming took 6 bases from V and 7 from J; bases not matched to a gene: 9. The CDR3 sequence is 14 residues long. CDR3 sequence reads: CASRRQGGEGEAFF. The CDR3 DNA follows: TGTGCCAGCAGGCGACAGGGGGGCGAGGGTGAAGCTTTCTTT.

The chain joins TRBV6-1 to TRBJ1-5; 7 bases are shared with TRBD1. With 2 bases clipped from V and 7 bases from J, the junction kept 8 bases outside the gene matches. The CDR3 spans 15 residues. Germline V gene lookup returns CDR1 MNHNS and CDR2 SASEGT. DNA of the CDR3: TGTGCCAGCAGTGAAATTGGGACAGTAGGCCAGCCCCAGCATTTT. Amino acid sequence: CASSEIGTVGQPQHF.

A single count supports this clone. The chain employs TRBV4-1 and TRBJ1-5, with D possibly matching TRBD1 (6 bases). The CDR3 consists of 16 residues. Trimming stripped 1 base from V and 6 bases from J, with 16 bases between. The V gene's germline CDR1 is MGHRA and CDR2 YSYEKL. CDR3 sequence reads: CASSQGGGSGAQPQHF. CDR3 nucleotides: TGCGCCAGCAGCCAAGGCGGGGGCAGCGGGGCTCAGCCCCAGCATTTT.

This chain connects TRBV10-3 to TRBJ1-1; D might be TRBD1 (5 bases). V lost 10 bases and J 8 bases, leaving 14 bases between the germline ends. This CDR3 has 11 residues. CDR1 ENHRY and CDR2 SYGVKD come from the germline V gene. DNA for the CDR3: TGTGCCACCAAGTGGGGCCTGGAAGCTTTCTTT. Protein product: CATKWGLEAFF.

This rearrangement joins TRBV9 to TRBJ2-4; 11 positions agree with TRBD2. This CDR3 has 16 amino acids. Germline assignment: CDR1 SGDLS and CDR2 YYNGEE. The trim removed 3 bases at V and 3 bases at J, leaving 5 bases unmatched. CDR3 sequence (DNA): TGTGCCAGCAGCGGGACTAGCGGGTGGGACAAAAACATTCAGTACTTC. Amino acids: CASSGTSGWDKNIQYF.

This chain joins TRBV6-6 and TRBJ1-1; TRBD1 matches at 9 bases. Looked up from germline, CDR1 is MNHNY and CDR2 is SVGAGI (reference sequence). This CDR3 is 14 amino acids long. J was trimmed by 2 bases and V by 6 bases; bases with no gene match: 4. CDR3 sequence reads: CASSPGQGNTEAFF. CDR3 DNA: TGTGCCAGCAGCCCGGGACAGGGAAACACTGAAGCTTTCTTT.

The V and J genes are TRBV6-1 and TRBJ1-5; 7 nucleotides match TRBD1. With V trimmed by 6 bases and J by 5 bases, 10 bases remained unmatched. Germline values: CDR1 MNHNS, CDR2 SASEGT. CDR3 length equals 15 residues. This CDR3 reads CASSHTGTVDQPQHF. CDR3 bases: TGTGCCAGCAGCCATACCGGGACAGTGGATCAGCCCCAGCATTTT.

The rearrangement uses TRBV27 and TRBJ1-1; 8 bases are a match to TRBD1. Germline V gives CDR1 MNHEY, CDR2 SMNVEV (reference sequence). The CDR3 is 18 residues long. The V segment lost 1 base and the J segment 3 bases; nucleotides outside the gene matches: 13. CDR3 loop: CASSLYRTGPRADTEAFF. The CDR3 DNA sequence: TGTGCCAGCAGTTTATACCGGACAGGGCCCAGGGCGGACACTGAAGCTTTCTTT.